One sample yielded the 20 T cell receptor beta chains listed below, sequenced in a study of blood T cell repertoires in COVID-19. Method: immunoSEQ multiplex PCR; TCRdb's copy keeps in-frame clones and lacks some. The sample contains 310,000 or so clones, approximately 91% of which appear only once. What was sequenced was peripheral blood. These receptors came from a woman in her thirties with COVID-19, enrolled during active disease.

The rearrangement uses TRBV28 and TRBJ2-1; D is perhaps TRBD2 (6 bases). CDR1 is MDHEN and CDR2 is SYDVKM in the germline V gene. There are 15 residues in the CDR3. Trimming shortened V by 7 bases and J by 7 bases, and 20 bases separated the two germline ends. CDR3 amino acids: CASIPLGPAGNEQFF. The CDR3 bases are TGTGCCAGCATCCCTCTCGGACCCGCGGGGAATGAGCAGTTCTTC.

The V and J genes are TRBV20-1 and TRBJ2-1, with D tentatively TRBD1 (5 bases). In germline, CDR1 is DFQATT, CDR2 SNEGSKA (reference sequence). This CDR3 contains 12 residues. V lost 3 bases, J lost 12 bases, and 15 bases lay in between. CDR3 sequence: CSASLGASGQFF. In nucleotides, the CDR3 is TGCAGTGCTAGTCTTGGGGCCTCGGGGCAGTTCTTC.

The chain is built from TRBV5-1 and TRBJ1-1; D gene unclear. The V and J ends lost 1 base and 3 bases respectively, with 10 bases between them. This CDR3 is built from 14 residues. Germline V lookup: CDR1 SGHRS, CDR2 YFSETQ. The DNA of the CDR3 is TGCGCCAGCAGCTTGCCCTCGCGGGACACTGAAGCTTTCTTT. Amino acid sequence: CASSLPSRDTEAFF.

The rearrangement uses TRBV4-1 and TRBJ2-3; 8 bases match TRBD2. Germline values: CDR1 MGHRA, CDR2 YSYEKL. J lost 6 bases, V lost 0 bases, and 11 bases had no gene match. The CDR3 contains 17 residues. The CDR3, as DNA: TGCGCCAGCAGCCAAGATTCGAGCGGGAGTTTTATTGATACGCAGTATTTT. It codes for CASSQDSSGSFIDTQYF.

The gene calls are TRBV4-3 and TRBJ2-3; D not certain. Trimming left V 0 bases short and J 10 bases short, with 14 bases between. From germline, CDR1 is LGHNA and CDR2 YSLEER. This CDR3 has 14 amino acids. CDR3 nucleotide sequence: TGCGCCAGCAGCCAAGATCTCGAGAGGTCGGCGCAGTATTTT. It encodes CASSQDLERSAQYF.

The J gene is TRBJ2-3, the V gene TRBV7-9; 8 nucleotides agree with TRBD2. After removal of 5 bases from V and 6 bases from J, the junction contained 13 bases not matched to a gene. The CDR3 runs 16 residues. The germline V gene encodes CDR1 SEHNR and CDR2 FQNEAQ (reference sequence). The CDR3 loop is CASSPPPAGEADTQYF. The DNA of the CDR3 is TGTGCCAGCAGCCCTCCCCCAGCGGGAGAGGCTGATACGCAGTATTTT.

This chain connects TRBV6-5 to TRBJ2-1; D perhaps matches TRBD2 (5 bases). Trimming shortened V by 7 bases and J by 0 bases, and 10 bases separated the two germline ends. Germline-derived CDR1 and CDR2 are MNHEY and SVGAGI. The CDR3 covers 14 residues. DNA for the CDR3: TGTGCCAGCACGGAGGCGAGCTCCTACAATGAGCAGTTCTTC. This gives the protein CASTEASSYNEQFF.

The chain has TRBV9 and TRBJ2-7, with TRBD2 identical over 9 bases. V gave up 4 bases and J gave up 5 bases; unmatched junction bases: 10. The CDR3 extends over 15 amino acids. Germline-derived CDR1 and CDR2 are SGDLS and YYNGEE. CDR3 sequence reads: CASSPVAGVGNEQYF. The CDR3 DNA is TGTGCCAGCAGCCCGGTAGCGGGAGTGGGGAACGAGCAGTACTTC.

The gene calls are TRBV6-5 and TRBJ2-1, with 11 bases that match TRBD2. After removal of 1 base from V and 7 bases from J, the junction contained 6 bases not matched to a gene. In germline, CDR1 is MNHEY, CDR2 SVGAGI. The CDR3 has 16 residues. This CDR3 is CASSYFTSGSTNEQFF. DNA for the CDR3: TGTGCCAGCAGTTACTTCACTAGCGGGAGTACAAATGAGCAGTTCTTC.

V and J are TRBV28 and TRBJ1-2; possible D gene TRBD1, 5 bases. Trimming removed 4 bases at V and 8 bases at J, with 8 bases between. Germline V lookup: CDR1 MDHEN, CDR2 SYDVKM. The CDR3 runs 11 residues. In DNA form, the CDR3 reads TGTGCCAGCAGTTGGGGCAACGGCTACACCTTC. The encoded protein is CASSWGNGYTF.

The chain employs TRBV6-6 and TRBJ2-7; the match to TRBD1 covers 7 bases. With 4 bases clipped from V and 0 bases from J, the junction kept 3 bases outside the gene matches. CDR3 length equals 14 residues. The germline CDR1 and CDR2 sequences are MNHNY and SVGAGI (reference sequence). The CDR3 bases are TGTGCCAGCAGTTCGGACAGGATCTCCTACGAGCAGTACTTC. The encoded protein is CASSSDRISYEQYF.

The rearrangement joins TRBV30 to TRBJ2-5, with 8 bases aligning to TRBD2. CDR3 size: 14 residues. Germline lookup yields CDR1 GTSNPN and CDR2 SVGIG (reference sequence). With 1 base clipped from V and 5 bases from J, the junction kept 6 bases outside the gene matches. In DNA form, the CDR3 reads TGTGCCTGGAGTGGGGGACTAGGAGGGGAGACCCAGTACTTC. It translates to CAWSGGLGGETQYF.

This clone is a singleton in its sample. V and J are TRBV18 and TRBJ2-7; TRBD1 agrees at 8 bases. V shed 3 bases, J shed 3 bases, and the junction held 4 bases outside the gene matches. Germline V lookup: CDR1 KGHSH, CDR2 LQKENI. The CDR3 covers 14 residues. CDR3 sequence (DNA): TGTGCCAGCTCACCCACGGACAGGGACTACGAGCAGTACTTC. Encoded protein: CASSPTDRDYEQYF.

The chain links TRBV28 to TRBJ1-4; no clear D. Per germline, CDR1 MDHEN and CDR2 SYDVKM. The CDR3 is made up of 17 amino acids. Trimming removed 3 bases from V and 0 bases from J, with 14 bases in between. The DNA of the CDR3 is TGTGCCAGCAGTTTCTCTCGACTGTCTGCAACTAATGAAAAACTGTTTTTT. This translates into CASSFSRLSATNEKLFF.

The chain has TRBV11-1 and TRBJ2-4, with TRBD1 matching 11 bases. The CDR3 extends over 13 amino acids. V was pared by 1 base and J by 11 bases, with 1 base of the junction left unmatched. Germline V gives CDR1 SGHAT, CDR2 FQDESV (reference sequence). The CDR3 nucleotides are TGTGCCAGCAGCTTAGGGACAGGGGGCCTTCAGTACTTC. Protein sequence: CASSLGTGGLQYF.

The chain links TRBV6-5 to TRBJ2-6; D perhaps matches TRBD2 (5 bases). Germline V gives CDR1 MNHEY, CDR2 SVGAGI. V was trimmed by 1 base and J by 2 bases, leaving 9 bases between them. The CDR3 consists of 16 residues. Here the CDR3 DNA reads TGTGCCAGCAGTTACTTACAGAGGGCTGGGGCCAACGTCCTGACTTTC. The encoded protein is CASSYLQRAGANVLTF.

The chain has TRBV3-1 (or the pseudogene TRBV3-2) and TRBJ2-1, with 10 bases lining up with TRBD2. The V segment lost 2 bases and the J segment 13 bases; nucleotides outside the gene matches: 11. CDR3 size: 15 residues. CDR1 and CDR2 from the germline V gene are LGHDT and YNNKEL (reference sequence). This CDR3 reads CASSQLGLAGEGQFF. DNA of the CDR3: TGTGCCAGCAGCCAATTAGGGCTAGCGGGAGAGGGTCAGTTCTTC.

V and J are TRBV2 and TRBJ1-6; 10 nucleotides align to TRBD1. CDR3 length: 17 residues. The V segment lost 7 bases and the J segment 3 bases; nucleotides outside the gene matches: 9. Germline CDR1 SNHLY, CDR2 FYNNEI. The CDR3 DNA is TGTGCCAGCACGGGACAGGGGAATTGGGGCTATAATTCACCCCTCCACTTT. This translates into CASTGQGNWGYNSPLHF.

The V call is TRBV11-2, the J call TRBJ2-4; D perhaps matches TRBD2 (6 bases). Germline values: CDR1 SGHAT, CDR2 FQNNGV. The CDR3 runs to 15 residues. V lost 7 bases, J lost 0 bases, and 13 bases lay in between. The CDR3 bases are TGTGCCAGCACCACTGGAGGGGTAGCCAAAAACATTCAGTACTTC. Its translation is CASTTGGVAKNIQYF. The full variable domain, in which reference TRBV11-2 and TRBJ2-4 provide the parts outside the CDR3, is EAGVAQSPRYKIIEKRQSVAFWCNPISGHATLYWYQQILGQGPKLLIQFQNNGVVDDSQLPKDRFSAERLKGVDSTLKIQPAKLEDSAVYLCASTTGGVAKNIQYFGAGTRLSVL.

The chain employs TRBV25-1 and TRBJ2-5; TRBD2 aligns across 8 bases. With 2 bases clipped from V and 5 bases from J, the junction kept 4 bases outside the gene matches. This CDR3 contains 14 residues. CDR1 is MGHDK, CDR2 SYGVNS, per germline. The CDR3 DNA is TGTGCCAGCAGTGAACCCGGGGGGGCGGAGACCCAGTACTTC. Protein: CASSEPGGAETQYF.